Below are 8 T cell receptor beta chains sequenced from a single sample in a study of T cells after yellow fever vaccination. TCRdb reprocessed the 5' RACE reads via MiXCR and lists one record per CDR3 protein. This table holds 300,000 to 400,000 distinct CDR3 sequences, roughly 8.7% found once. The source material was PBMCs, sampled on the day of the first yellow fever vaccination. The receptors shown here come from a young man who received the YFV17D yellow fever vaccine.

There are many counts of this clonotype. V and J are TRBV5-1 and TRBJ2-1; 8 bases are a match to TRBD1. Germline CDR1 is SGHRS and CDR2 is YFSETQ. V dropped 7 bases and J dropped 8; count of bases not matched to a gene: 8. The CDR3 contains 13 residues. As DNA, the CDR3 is TGCGCCAGCGGAAACCAGGGGGCTGATGAGCAGTTCTTC. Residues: CASGNQGADEQFF.

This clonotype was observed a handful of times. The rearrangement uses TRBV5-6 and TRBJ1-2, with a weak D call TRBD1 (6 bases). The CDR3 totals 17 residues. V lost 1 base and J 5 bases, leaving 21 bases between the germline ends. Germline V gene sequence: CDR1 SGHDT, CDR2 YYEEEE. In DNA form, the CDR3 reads TGTGCCAGCAGCTTGTGGGGGCTCGGGGCCGGAGCGTATGGCTACACCTTC. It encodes CASSLWGLGAGAYGYTF.

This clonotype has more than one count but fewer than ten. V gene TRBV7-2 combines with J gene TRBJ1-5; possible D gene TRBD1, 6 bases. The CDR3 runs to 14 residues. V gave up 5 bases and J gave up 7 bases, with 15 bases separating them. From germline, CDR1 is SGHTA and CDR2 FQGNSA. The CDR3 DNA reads TGTGCCAGCAGCCCCACAGGGTTTGAACAGCCCCAGCATTTT. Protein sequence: CASSPTGFEQPQHF.

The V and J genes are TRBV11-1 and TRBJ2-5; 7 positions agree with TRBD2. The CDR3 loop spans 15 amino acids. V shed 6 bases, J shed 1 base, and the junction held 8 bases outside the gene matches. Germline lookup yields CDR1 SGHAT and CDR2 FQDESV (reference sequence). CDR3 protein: CASSRDYTLQETQYF. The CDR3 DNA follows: TGTGCCAGCAGTCGGGACTATACCCTCCAAGAGACCCAGTACTTC.

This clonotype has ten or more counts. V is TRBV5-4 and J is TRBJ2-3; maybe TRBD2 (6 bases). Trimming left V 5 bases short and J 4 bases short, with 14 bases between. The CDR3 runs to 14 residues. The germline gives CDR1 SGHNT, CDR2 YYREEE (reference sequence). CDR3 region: CASREDYQSDTQYF. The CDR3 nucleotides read TGTGCCAGCAGGGAGGACTACCAATCAGATACGCAGTATTTT.

The chain's CDR3 is CATELTTDTQYF. CDR3 DNA sequence: TGTGCCACCGAACTAACCACCGATACGCAGTATTTT. The rearrangement joins TRBV18 to TRBJ2-3, with D unresolved. Trimming pared 10 bases from V and 6 bases from J, leaving 14 bases between. CDR3 length: 12 residues. Per germline, CDR1 KGHSH and CDR2 LQKENI.

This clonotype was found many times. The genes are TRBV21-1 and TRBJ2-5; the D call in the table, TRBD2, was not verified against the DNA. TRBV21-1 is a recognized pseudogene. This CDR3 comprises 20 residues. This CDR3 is CASSAPSGGRGVGFGETQYF. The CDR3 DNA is TGTGCCAGCAGCGCCCCTTCTGGTGGGAGGGGAGTTGGGTTTGGAGAGACCCAGTACTTC.

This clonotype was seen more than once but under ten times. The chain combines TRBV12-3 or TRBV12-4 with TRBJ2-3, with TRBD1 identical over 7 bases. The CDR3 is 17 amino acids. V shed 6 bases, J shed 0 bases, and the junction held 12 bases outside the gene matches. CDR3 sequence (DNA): TGTGCCAGCAGGAGTCCGGGACAGCAAACCAGCACAGATACGCAGTATTTT. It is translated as CASRSPGQQTSTDTQYF.